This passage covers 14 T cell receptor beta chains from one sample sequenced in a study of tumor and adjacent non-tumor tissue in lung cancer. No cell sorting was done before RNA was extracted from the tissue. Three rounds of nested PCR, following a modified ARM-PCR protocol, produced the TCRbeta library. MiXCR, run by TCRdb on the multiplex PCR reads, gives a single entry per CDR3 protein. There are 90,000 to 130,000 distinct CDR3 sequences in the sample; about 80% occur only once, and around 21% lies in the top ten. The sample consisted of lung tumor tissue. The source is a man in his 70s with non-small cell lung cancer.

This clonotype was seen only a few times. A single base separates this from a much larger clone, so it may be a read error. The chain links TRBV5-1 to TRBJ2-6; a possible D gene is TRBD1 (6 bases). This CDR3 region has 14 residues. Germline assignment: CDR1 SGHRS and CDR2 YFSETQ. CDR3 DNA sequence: TGCGCCAGCAGGGACAGCTCTGGGGCCAAGGTCCTGACTTTC. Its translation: CASRDSSGAKVLTF.

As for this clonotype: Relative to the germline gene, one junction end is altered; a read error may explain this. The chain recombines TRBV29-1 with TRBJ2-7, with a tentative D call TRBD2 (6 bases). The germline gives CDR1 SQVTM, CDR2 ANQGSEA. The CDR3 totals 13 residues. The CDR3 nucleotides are TGCAGCGTGCGACGGGGGACCTCATACGAGAAGTACTTC. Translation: CSVRRGTSYEKYF.

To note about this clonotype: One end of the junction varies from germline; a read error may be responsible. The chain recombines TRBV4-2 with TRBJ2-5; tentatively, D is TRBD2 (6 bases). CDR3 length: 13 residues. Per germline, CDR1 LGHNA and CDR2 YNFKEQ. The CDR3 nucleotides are TGTGCCAGCAGAGTGCGATGGGGGGAGACCCAGTGCTTC. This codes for CASRVRWGETQCF.

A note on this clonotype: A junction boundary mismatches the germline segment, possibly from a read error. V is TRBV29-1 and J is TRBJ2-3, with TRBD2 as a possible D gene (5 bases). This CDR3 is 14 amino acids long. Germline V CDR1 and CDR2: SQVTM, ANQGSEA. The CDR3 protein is CSAEGFGSTDTQYF. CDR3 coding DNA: TGCAGCGCTGAGGGTTTTGGGAGCACAGATACACAGTATTTT.

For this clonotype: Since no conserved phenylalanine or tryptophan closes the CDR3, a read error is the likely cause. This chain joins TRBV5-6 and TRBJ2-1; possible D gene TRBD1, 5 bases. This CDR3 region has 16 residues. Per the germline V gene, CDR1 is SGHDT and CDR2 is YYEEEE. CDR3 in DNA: TGTGTCAGCAGCTATGTTAGGGGAAGTGGGTACAATGAGCAGTTCTAC. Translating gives CVSSYVRGSGYNEQFY.

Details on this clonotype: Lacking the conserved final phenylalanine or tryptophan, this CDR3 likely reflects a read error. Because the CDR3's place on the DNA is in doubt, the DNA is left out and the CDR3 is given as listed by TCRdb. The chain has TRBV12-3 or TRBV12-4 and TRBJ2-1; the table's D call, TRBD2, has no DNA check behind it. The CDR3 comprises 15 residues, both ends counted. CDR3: CASRPGHSGSNERFL.

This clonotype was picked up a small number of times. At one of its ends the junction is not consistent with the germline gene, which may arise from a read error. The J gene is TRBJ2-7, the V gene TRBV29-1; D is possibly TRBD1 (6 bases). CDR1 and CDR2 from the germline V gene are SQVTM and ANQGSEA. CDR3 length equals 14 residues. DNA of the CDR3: TGCAGCGTTGAGAATCAGGGGATTCAGTACGAGCGGTACTTC. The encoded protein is CSVENQGIQYERYF.

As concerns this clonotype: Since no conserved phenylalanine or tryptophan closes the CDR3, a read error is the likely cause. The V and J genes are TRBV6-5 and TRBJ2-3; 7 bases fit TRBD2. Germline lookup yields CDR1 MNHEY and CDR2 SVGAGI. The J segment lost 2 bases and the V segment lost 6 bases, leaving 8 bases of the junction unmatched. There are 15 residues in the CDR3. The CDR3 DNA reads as TGTGCCAGCAGGTTACTAGCGAGGGACACAGATACGCAGTATTAT. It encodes CASRLLARDTDTQYY.

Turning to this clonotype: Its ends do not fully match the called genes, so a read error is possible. The DNA for the CDR3 is TGTGCCAGCGGTTACTCGCGGGGACTAGCGGCTAATGAACAGTTCTTC. It yields the protein CASGYSRGLAANEQFF. The chain is built from TRBV6-6 and TRBJ2-1; TRBD2 agrees at 11 bases. The CDR3 has 16 amino acids. Germline V gene data show CDR1 as MNHNY and CDR2 as SVGAGI (reference sequence).

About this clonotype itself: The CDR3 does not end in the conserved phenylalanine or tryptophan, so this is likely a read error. This chain's CDR3 is CARSLDSQSGELFS. The CDR3 DNA follows: TGTGCCAGAAGCCTGGACAGTCAGTCCGGGGAACTGTTTTCT. This chain links TRBV11-2 with TRBJ2-2, with D maybe TRBD1 (6 bases). The CDR3 contains 14 residues. Germline lookup yields CDR1 SGHAT and CDR2 FQNNGV.

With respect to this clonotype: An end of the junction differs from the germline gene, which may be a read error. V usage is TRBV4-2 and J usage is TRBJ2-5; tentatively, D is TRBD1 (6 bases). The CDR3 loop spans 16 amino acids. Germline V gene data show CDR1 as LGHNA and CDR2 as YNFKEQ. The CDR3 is CTSSPQGTRQVETQYF. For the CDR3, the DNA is TGTACCAGCAGCCCCCAGGGAACGAGACAGGTGGAGACCCAGTACTTC.

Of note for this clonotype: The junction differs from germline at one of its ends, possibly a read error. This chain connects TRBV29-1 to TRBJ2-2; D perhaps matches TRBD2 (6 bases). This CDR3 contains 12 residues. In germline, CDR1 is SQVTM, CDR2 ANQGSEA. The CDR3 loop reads CSVLRNTGGLFF. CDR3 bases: TGCAGCGTTCTGAGGAACACCGGGGGGCTGTTTTTT.

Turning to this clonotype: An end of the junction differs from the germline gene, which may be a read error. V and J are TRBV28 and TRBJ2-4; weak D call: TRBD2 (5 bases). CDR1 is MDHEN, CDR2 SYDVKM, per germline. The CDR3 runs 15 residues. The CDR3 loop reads CASSLYPLANNIQYF. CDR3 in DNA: TGTGCCAGCAGTTTATATCCCCTAGCCAATAACATTCAGTACTTC.

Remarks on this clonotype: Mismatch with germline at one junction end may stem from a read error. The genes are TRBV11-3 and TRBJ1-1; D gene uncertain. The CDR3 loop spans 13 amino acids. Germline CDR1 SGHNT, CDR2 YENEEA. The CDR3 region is CASGFKRNTETFF. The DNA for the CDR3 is TGTGCCAGCGGCTTTAAGAGGAACACTGAAACTTTCTTT.